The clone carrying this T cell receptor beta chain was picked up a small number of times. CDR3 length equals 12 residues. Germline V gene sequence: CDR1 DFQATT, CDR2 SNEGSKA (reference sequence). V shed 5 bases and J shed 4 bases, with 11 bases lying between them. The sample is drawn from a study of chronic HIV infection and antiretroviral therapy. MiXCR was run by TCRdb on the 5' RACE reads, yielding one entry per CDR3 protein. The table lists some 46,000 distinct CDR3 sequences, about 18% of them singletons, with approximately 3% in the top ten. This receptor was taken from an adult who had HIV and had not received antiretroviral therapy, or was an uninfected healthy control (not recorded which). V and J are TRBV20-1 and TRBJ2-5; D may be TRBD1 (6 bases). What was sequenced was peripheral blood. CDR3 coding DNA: TGCAGTGCTCCTAAGGGGGTAGAGACCCAGTACTTC. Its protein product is CSAPKGVETQYF.